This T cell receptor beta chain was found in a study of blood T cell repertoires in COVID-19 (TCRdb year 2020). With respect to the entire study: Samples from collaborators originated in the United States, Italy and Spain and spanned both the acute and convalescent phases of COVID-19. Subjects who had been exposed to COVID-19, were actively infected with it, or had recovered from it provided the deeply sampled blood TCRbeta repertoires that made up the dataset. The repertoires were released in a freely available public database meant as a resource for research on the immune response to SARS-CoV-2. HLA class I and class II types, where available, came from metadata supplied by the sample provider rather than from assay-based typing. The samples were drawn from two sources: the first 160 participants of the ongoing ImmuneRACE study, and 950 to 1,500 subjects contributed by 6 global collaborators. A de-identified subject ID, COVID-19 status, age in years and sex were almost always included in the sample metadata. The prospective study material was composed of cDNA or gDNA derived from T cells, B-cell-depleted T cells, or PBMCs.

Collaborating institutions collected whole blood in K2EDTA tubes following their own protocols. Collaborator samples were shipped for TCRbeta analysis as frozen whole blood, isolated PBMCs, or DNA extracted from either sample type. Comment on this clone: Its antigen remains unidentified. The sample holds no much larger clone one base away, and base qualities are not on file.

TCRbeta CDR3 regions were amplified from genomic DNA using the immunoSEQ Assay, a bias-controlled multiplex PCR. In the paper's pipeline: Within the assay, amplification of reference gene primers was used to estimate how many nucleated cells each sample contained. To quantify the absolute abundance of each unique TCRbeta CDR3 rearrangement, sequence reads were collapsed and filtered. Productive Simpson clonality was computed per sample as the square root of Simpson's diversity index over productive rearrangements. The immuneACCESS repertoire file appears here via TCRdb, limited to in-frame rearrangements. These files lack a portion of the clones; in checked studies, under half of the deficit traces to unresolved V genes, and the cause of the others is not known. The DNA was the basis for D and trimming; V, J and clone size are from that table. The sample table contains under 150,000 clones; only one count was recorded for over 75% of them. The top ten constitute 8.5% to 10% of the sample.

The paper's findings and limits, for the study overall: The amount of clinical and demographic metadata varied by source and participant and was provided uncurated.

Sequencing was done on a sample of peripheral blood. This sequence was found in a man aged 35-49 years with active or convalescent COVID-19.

The nucleotide sequence is TGTGCCAGCAGTTTTTCTGCTAATGAAAAACTGTTTTTT. Translation gives CASSFSANEKLFF. The sequence links TRBV12-3 or TRBV12-4 to TRBJ1-4; no D gene can be assigned with confidence. Including cysteine and phenylalanine, the CDR3 has 13 amino acids. The DNA shown is the 39-base CDR3, in frame from base 1. V is shortened by 3 bases, J by 3 bases, and the region joining them spans 5 bases.